Detailed here is one T cell receptor (beta chain). Its antigen is unknown. The length of the CDR3 is 12 residues. Deletions cut 5 bases from V and 3 bases from J, with 8 bases between. Here immunoSEQ multiplex PCR was the method, and the copy in TCRdb shows in-frame clones only, minus some. Among 130,000 to 150,000 clones listed, approximately 78% were seen once. The source of the sample is a study of T cell responses to AZD1222 COVID-19 vaccine. Regarding the study as a whole: Just five or six AZD1222 recipients tested seropositive at baseline. Unmutated regions of variants are reportedly targeted by nearly half of spike-specific TCRs. A rise in Spike-specific TCR breadth and depth followed two AZD1222 doses. The donors showed a predominance of white British ancestry and of females, with possible underestimation of clonal diversity.

This sequence joins TRBV12-3 or TRBV12-4 and TRBJ2-7; no clear D. The TCR originated in an adult in good health. Sequenced here: peripheral blood, sampled on day 0 of MenACWY control vaccination. CDR3 DNA sequence: TGTGCCAGCAGTCCGATGGGCTACGAGCAGTACTTC. Translation: CASSPMGYEQYF.